Below are 17 T cell receptor beta chains sequenced from a single sample in a study of T cell repertoires in cytomegalovirus infection. MiXCR, applied by TCRdb to the reads, yields one record per CDR3 protein. The sample lists 200,000 to 250,000 distinct CDR3 sequences, about 23% occurring once. What was sequenced was CD8+ T cells from PBMCs. All receptors come from a human donor in good health (CMV status not recorded). Some clones in this sample may be carry-over from other donors' samples.

This clonotype was detected once. This chain connects TRBV5-4 to TRBJ2-6; D is possibly TRBD2 (6 bases). Germline loops: CDR1 SGHNT, CDR2 YYREEE (reference sequence). Between the trimmed V and J ends, which lost 0 bases and 0 bases, there was a span of 10 bases. The CDR3 covers 17 residues. DNA of the CDR3: TGTGCCAGCAGCTTGGCGGGACTGACCTCTGGGGCCAACGTCCTGACTTTC. Translation: CASSLAGLTSGANVLTF.

The genes are TRBV7-9 and TRBJ1-1; D possibly corresponds to TRBD1 (5 bases). CDR1 is SEHNR and CDR2 is FQNEAQ in the germline V gene (reference sequence). CDR3 length: 12 residues. The V gene lost 5 bases and the J gene lost 7 bases, with 11 bases spanning the gap. The CDR3 is CASSVGRSEAFF. Here the CDR3 DNA reads TGTGCCAGCAGCGTGGGACGCAGTGAAGCTTTCTTT.

The table lists this clonotype with a few counts. This chain links TRBV20-1 with TRBJ1-1, with TRBD1 as a possible D gene (6 bases). Germline V gene sequence: CDR1 DFQATT, CDR2 SNEGSKA (reference sequence). Trimming removed 0 bases from V and 6 bases from J, with 14 bases in between. There are 14 residues in the CDR3. CDR3 nucleotides: TGCAGTGCTAGAGAGCCCAGGGGATCTTCTGAAGCTTTCTTT. Translation: CSAREPRGSSEAFF.

The chain combines TRBV25-1 with TRBJ1-1, with TRBD1 identical over 8 bases. The CDR3 sequence is 14 residues long. J lost 4 bases, V lost 6 bases, and 7 bases had no gene match. Germline CDR1 is MGHDK and CDR2 is SYGVNS. The DNA for the CDR3 is TGTGCCAGCAGCCATCAGGGGGCACTCACTGAAGCTTTCTTT. Protein: CASSHQGALTEAFF. Combining the CDR3 with reference TRBV25-1 and TRBJ1-1 gives the whole variable domain EADIYQTPRYLVIGTGKKITLECSQTMGHDKMYWYQQDPGMELHLIHYSYGVNSTEKGDLSSESTVSRIRTEHFPLTLESARPSHTSQYLCASSHQGALTEAFFGQGTRLTVV.

The V gene is TRBV20-1, the J gene TRBJ1-2; D unclear. The CDR3 runs 14 residues. Trimming left V 0 bases short and J 3 bases short, with 11 bases between. Germline CDR1 and CDR2: DFQATT and SNEGSKA (reference sequence). The CDR3: CSARDIRTDYGYTF. CDR3 nucleotides: TGCAGTGCTAGAGATATTCGGACCGACTATGGCTACACCTTC.

The chain carries TRBV12-3 or TRBV12-4 and TRBJ1-5; D may be TRBD1 (6 bases). Trimming removed 8 bases at V and 7 bases at J, with 15 bases between. The CDR3 has 13 amino acids. CDR3 amino acids: CASGEGVGQPQHF. CDR3 DNA: TGTGCCAGCGGAGAGGGGGTGGGGCAGCCCCAGCATTTT.

Points on this clonotype: A read error is possible here, since a much larger clone lies one base away. This CDR3 is CASSSMGGSYVQYF. In DNA form, the CDR3 reads TGTGCCAGCAGCTCCATGGGGGGCTCCTACGTGCAGTACTTC. This chain joins TRBV7-2 and TRBJ2-7; either TRBD1 or TRBD2 may fit D (6 bases each). Germline V gene lookup returns CDR1 SGHTA and CDR2 FQGNSA. The CDR3 length is 14 residues.

This chain uses TRBV25-1 with TRBJ2-1; D uncertain. From germline, CDR1 is MGHDK and CDR2 SYGVNS. V lost 1 base and J lost 2, with 12 bases in between. This CDR3 comprises 16 residues. The CDR3 sequence: CASSELSLETYNEQFF. Written as DNA, the CDR3 is TGTGCCAGCAGTGAATTAAGCTTAGAGACCTACAATGAGCAGTTCTTC.

The chain couples TRBV4-1 to TRBJ2-3, with D unclear. The CDR3 extends over 15 amino acids. Germline V gene sequence: CDR1 MGHRA, CDR2 YSYEKL. V lost 7 bases to trimming and J lost 2 bases, with 16 bases between them. The CDR3 coding sequence is TGCGCCAGCAACGCACCAACCGGTACCACAGATACGCAGTATTTT. Translated, it gives CASNAPTGTTDTQYF.

The V call is TRBV13, the J call TRBJ2-1; TRBD2 might be the D (5 bases). The V end lost 2 bases, the J end lost 9 bases, and 8 bases lay between the germline ends. Germline V lookup: CDR1 PRHDT, CDR2 FYEKMQ (reference sequence). The CDR3 sequence is 12 residues long. The CDR3 coding sequence is TGTGCCAGCAGCTTAAGACGGGGTGAGCAGTTCTTC. Its protein is CASSLRRGEQFF.

The chain recombines TRBV27 with TRBJ2-1, with unresolved D. CDR3 size: 12 residues. V dropped 6 bases and J dropped 7 bases, with 10 bases sitting between them. Germline V gives CDR1 MNHEY, CDR2 SMNVEV (reference sequence). The DNA for the CDR3 is TGTGCCAGCAGCCAACCCCCTAATGAGCAGTTCTTC. This codes for CASSQPPNEQFF.

This rearrangement joins TRBV20-1 to TRBJ1-5; 7 nucleotides align to TRBD1. The CDR3 spans 15 residues. Germline V lookup: CDR1 DFQATT, CDR2 SNEGSKA (reference sequence). Trimming removed 0 bases from V and 7 bases from J; junction bases left unmatched: 9. DNA for the CDR3: TGCAGTGCTAGAGATCCCGGGACAGCATTCCAGCCCCAGCATTTT. Amino acids: CSARDPGTAFQPQHF.

The genes are TRBV18 and TRBJ2-5; D possibly corresponds to TRBD1 (5 bases). The CDR3 extends over 18 amino acids. Germline V gene data show CDR1 as KGHSH and CDR2 as LQKENI. V dropped 5 bases and J dropped 4 bases, with 26 bases sitting between them. CDR3 residues: CASSSTVLEPTARETQYF. The CDR3 DNA reads TGTGCCAGCTCATCCACGGTCCTTGAACCGACAGCAAGAGAGACCCAGTACTTC.

Ten or more counts support this clonotype. This rearrangement joins TRBV7-8 to TRBJ2-7; D uncertain. Trimming stripped 1 base from V and 2 bases from J, with 6 bases between. Germline V gene sequence: CDR1 SGHVS, CDR2 FQNEAQ. This CDR3 spans 13 amino acids. CDR3 in amino acids: CASSLDGTYEQYF. The CDR3 nucleotides are TGTGCCAGCAGCTTAGACGGAACCTACGAGCAGTACTTC.

This clonotype was seen a handful of times. The rearrangement links TRBV6-6 to TRBJ2-1, with D perhaps matching TRBD1 or TRBD2 (6 bases each). V was cut by 2 bases and J by 6 bases, with 11 bases left in between. Germline CDR1 is MNHNY and CDR2 is SVGAGI (reference sequence). The CDR3 runs to 14 residues. The CDR3 region has the DNA TGTGCCAGCAGTTACGGAGGGGGTCCCAATGAGCAGTTCTTC. Its translation: CASSYGGGPNEQFF.

This clonotype was counted between two and nine times. The chain joins TRBV20-1 to TRBJ1-3; D may be TRBD1 (5 bases). V lost 5 bases, J lost 10 bases, and 27 bases lay in between. The germline V gene encodes CDR1 DFQATT and CDR2 SNEGSKA (reference sequence). CDR3 size: 16 residues. CDR3 region: CSAERGADPFGVTIYF. The CDR3 DNA is TGCAGTGCTGAGAGAGGGGCAGACCCTTTCGGAGTTACCATATATTTT.

This clonotype has at least ten counts. V usage is TRBV29-1 and J usage is TRBJ1-1; possibly TRBD1 for D (6 bases). CDR1 and CDR2 (germline): SQVTM, ANQGSEA. The CDR3 is 14 amino acids. V lost 6 bases to trimming and J lost 2 bases, with 16 bases between them. The CDR3 protein is CSVQPRDKNTEAFF. The CDR3 region has the DNA TGCAGCGTCCAGCCCCGGGACAAAAACACTGAAGCTTTCTTT.